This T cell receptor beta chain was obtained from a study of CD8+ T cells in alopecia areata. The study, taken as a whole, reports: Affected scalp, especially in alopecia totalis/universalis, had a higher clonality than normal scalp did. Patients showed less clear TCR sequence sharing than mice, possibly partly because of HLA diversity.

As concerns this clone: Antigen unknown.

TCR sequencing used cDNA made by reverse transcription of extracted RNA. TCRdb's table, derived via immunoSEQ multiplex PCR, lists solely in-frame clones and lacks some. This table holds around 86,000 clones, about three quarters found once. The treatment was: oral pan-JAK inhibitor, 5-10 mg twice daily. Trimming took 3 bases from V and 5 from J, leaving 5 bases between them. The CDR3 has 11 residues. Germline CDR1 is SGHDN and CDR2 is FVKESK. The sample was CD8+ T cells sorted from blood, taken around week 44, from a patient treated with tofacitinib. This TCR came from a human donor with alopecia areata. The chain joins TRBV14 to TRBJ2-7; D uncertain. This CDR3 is CASSQSHEQYF. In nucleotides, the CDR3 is TGTGCCAGCAGCCAGTCACACGAGCAGTACTTC.